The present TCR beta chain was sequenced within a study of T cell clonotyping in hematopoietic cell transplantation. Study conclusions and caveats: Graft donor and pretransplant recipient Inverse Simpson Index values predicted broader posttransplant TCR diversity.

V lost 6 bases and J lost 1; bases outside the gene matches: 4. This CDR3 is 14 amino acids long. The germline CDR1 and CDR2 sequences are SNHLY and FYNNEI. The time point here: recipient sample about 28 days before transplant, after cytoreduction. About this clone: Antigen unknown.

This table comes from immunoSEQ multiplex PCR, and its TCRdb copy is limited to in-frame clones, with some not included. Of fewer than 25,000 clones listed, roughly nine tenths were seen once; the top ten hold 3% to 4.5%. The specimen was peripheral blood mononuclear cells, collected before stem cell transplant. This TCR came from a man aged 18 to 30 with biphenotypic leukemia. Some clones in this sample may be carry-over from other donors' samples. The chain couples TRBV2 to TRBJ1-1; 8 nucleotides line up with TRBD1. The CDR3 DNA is TGTGCCAGCAGCCCCAGGGGGCGGAACACTGAAGCTTTCTTT. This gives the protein CASSPRGRNTEAFF.